The clone carrying this T cell receptor (beta chain) was found a few times. This entry is derived from a study of blood T cells in healthy people across ages. A J-beta primer mix and a sample-barcoded 5' primer were used in a second PCR of roughly 6 to 11 cycles. TCRdb recomputed calls from the 5' RACE reads with MiXCR, one row per CDR3 protein. Here the sample spans about 510,000 distinct CDR3 sequences, about 27% being singletons. The same data also went into a second study, on T cells of mothers and their children. That source notes: In each mother, TCR beta CDR3 reads exceeded 9.5 million; in each child, they numbered approximately 3 million.

The sample was blood. The sequence was collected from a boy between 2 and 10 years old in good health.

For the CDR3, the DNA is TGTGCCAGCAGCCCACCGGGACAGGGTGAAGAGACCCAGTACTTC. This sequence encodes CASSPPGQGEETQYF. The chain links TRBV7-9 to TRBJ2-5; TRBD1 matches at 9 bases. V gave up 5 bases and J gave up 3 bases; unmatched junction bases: 7. The germline gives CDR1 SEHNR, CDR2 FQNEAQ (reference sequence). The CDR3 runs to 15 residues.